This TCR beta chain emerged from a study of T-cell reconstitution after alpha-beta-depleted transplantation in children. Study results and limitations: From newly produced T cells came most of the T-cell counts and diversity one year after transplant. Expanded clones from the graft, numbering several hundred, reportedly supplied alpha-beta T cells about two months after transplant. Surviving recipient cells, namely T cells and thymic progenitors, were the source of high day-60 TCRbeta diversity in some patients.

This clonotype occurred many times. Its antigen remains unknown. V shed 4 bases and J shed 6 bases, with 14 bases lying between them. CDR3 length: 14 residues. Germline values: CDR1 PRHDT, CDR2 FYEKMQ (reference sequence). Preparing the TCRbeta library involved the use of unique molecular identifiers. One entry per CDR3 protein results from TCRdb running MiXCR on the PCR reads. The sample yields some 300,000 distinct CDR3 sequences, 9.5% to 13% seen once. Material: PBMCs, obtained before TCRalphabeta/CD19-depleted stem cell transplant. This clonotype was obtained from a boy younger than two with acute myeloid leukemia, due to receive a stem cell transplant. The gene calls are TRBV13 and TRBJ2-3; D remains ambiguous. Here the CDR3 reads CASSSGPLVDTQYF. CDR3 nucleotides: TGTGCCAGCAGCTCAGGCCCGCTAGTCGATACGCAGTATTTT.